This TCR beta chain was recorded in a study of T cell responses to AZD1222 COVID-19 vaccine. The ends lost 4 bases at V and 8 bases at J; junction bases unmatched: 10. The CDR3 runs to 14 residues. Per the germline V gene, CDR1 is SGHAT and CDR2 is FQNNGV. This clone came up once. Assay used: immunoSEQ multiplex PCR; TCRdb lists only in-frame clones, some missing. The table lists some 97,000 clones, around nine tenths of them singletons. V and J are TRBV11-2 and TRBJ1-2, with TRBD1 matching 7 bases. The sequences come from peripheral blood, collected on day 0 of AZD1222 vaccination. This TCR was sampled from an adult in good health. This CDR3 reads CASSSQGGFSGYTF. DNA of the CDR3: TGTGCCAGCAGCTCTCAGGGGGGCTTCAGCGGCTACACCTTC. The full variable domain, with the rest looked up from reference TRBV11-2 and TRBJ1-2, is EAGVAQSPRYKIIEKRQSVAFWCNPISGHATLYWYQQILGQGPKLLIQFQNNGVVDDSQLPKDRFSAERLKGVDSTLKIQPAKLEDSAVYLCASSSQGGFSGYTFGSGTRLTVV.